This passage covers 4 T cell receptor beta chains from one sample sequenced in a study of blood T cell repertoires in COVID-19. Measured with immunoSEQ multiplex PCR; TCRdb has only the in-frame clones, and not every one. This sample has approximately 65,000 clones, with approximately 95% found just once. The sequencing input was peripheral blood. The receptors were sampled from a man between 65 and 79 years old with active COVID-19.

The chain has TRBV18 and TRBJ1-4; no clear D gene. Germline CDR1 reads KGHSH; CDR2 reads LQKENI. The V gene lost 3 bases and the J gene lost 3 bases, with 8 bases spanning the gap. CDR3 length equals 14 residues. The CDR3 is CASSPGVPNEKLFF. Here the CDR3 DNA reads TGTGCCAGCTCACCGGGAGTTCCTAATGAAAAACTGTTTTTT.

The rearrangement joins TRBV9 to TRBJ1-3, with D possibly matching TRBD1 (6 bases). The V end lost 0 bases, the J end lost 1 base, and 14 bases lay between the germline ends. This CDR3 spans 17 amino acids. Germline V lookup: CDR1 SGDLS, CDR2 YYNGEE. Here the CDR3 reads CASSVGDLGASGNTIYF. The DNA for the CDR3 is TGTGCCAGCAGCGTAGGCGATCTGGGGGCATCTGGAAACACCATATATTTT.

V usage is TRBV6-2 or TRBV6-3 and J usage is TRBJ2-3, with 8 bases matching TRBD2. Trimming removed 0 bases from V and 0 bases from J; junction bases left unmatched: 5. This CDR3 is 17 amino acids long. Per the germline V gene, CDR1 is MNHEY and CDR2 is SVGEGT. The CDR3 loop reads CASSYSRAGVSTDTQYF. The CDR3 nucleotides read TGTGCCAGCAGTTACTCGAGAGCGGGGGTAAGCACAGATACGCAGTATTTT.

This rearrangement joins TRBV5-4 to TRBJ2-3; 9 nucleotides align to TRBD2. Trimming removed 0 bases from V and 2 bases from J; junction bases left unmatched: 4. The CDR3 loop spans 16 amino acids. Germline V gene sequence: CDR1 SGHNT, CDR2 YYREEE (reference sequence). CDR3 residues: CASSLASGGYTDTQYF. CDR3 DNA sequence: TGTGCCAGCAGCTTGGCCAGCGGGGGGTACACAGATACGCAGTATTTT.